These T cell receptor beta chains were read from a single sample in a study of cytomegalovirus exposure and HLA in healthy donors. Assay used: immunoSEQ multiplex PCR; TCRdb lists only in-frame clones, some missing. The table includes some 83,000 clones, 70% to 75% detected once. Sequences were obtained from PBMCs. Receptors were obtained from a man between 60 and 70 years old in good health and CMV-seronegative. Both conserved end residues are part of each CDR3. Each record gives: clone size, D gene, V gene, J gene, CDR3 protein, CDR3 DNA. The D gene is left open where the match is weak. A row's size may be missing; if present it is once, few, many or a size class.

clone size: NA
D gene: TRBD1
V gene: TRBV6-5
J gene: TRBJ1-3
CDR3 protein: CASSPTGGNTIYF
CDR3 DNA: TGTGCCAGCAGCCCGACAGGGGGAAACACCATATATTTT

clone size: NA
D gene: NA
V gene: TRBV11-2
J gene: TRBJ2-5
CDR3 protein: CASSLVALYQETQYF
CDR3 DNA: TGTGCCAGCAGCTTAGTAGCATTATACCAAGAGACCCAGTACTTC

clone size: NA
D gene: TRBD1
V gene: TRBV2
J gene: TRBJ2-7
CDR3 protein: CASSRTGSFSYEQYF
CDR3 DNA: TGTGCCAGCAGCAGGACAGGGTCGTTTTCCTACGAGCAGTACTTC

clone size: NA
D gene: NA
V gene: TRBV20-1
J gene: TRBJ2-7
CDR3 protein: CSARLGTEQYF
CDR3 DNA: TGCAGTGCTAGGCTCGGGACAGAGCAGTACTTC

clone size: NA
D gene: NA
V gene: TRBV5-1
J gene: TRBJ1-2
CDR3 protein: CASSLAGGNGYTF
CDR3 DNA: TGCGCCAGCAGCTTGGCGGGAGGGAACGGCTACACCTTC

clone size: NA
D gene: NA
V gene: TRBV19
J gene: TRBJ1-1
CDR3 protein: CASSIWPENTEAFF
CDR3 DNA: TGTGCCAGTAGTATATGGCCAGAGAACACTGAAGCTTTCTTT

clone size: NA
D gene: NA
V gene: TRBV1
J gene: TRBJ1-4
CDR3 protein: CPAANPGSSELF
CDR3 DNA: TGCCCAGCAGCCAACCCCGGGAGCTCGGAGCTTTTT

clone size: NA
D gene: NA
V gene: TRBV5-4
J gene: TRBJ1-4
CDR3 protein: CASSLAGGEKLFF
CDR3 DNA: TGTGCCAGCAGCTTGGCCGGCGGTGAAAAACTGTTTTTT

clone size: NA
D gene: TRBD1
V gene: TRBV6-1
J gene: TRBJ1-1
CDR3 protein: CASSEAALGTGATRRTEAFF
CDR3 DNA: TGTGCCAGCAGTGAAGCCGCCCTCGGGACAGGGGCCACCCGCCGCACTGAAGCTTTCTTT

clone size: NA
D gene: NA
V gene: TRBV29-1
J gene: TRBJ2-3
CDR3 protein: CSVGEASTDTQYF
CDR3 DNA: TGCAGCGTTGGGGAGGCTAGCACAGATACGCAGTATTTT

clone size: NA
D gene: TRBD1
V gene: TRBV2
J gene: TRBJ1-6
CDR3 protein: CASRDREAYNSPLHF
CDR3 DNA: TGTGCCAGCAGGGACAGGGAAGCGTATAATTCACCCCTCCACTTT

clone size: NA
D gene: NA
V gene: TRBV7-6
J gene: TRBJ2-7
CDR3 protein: CASSLYPYEQYF
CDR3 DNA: TGTGCCAGCAGCTTATATCCCTACGAGCAGTACTTC

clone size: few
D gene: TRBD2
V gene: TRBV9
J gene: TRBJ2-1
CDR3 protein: CASSVDPGTGSGRHNEQFF
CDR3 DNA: TGTGCCAGCAGCGTAGACCCAGGGACGGGTAGCGGGCGTCACAATGAGCAGTTCTTC

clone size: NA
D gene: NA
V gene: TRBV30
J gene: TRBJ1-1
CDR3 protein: CAWSDKGQGGTEAFF
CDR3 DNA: TGTGCCTGGAGCGATAAAGGTCAAGGGGGCACTGAAGCTTTCTTT

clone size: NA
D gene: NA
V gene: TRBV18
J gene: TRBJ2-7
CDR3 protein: CASSPQGTEQYF
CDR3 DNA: TGTGCCAGCTCACCTCAGGGTACGGAGCAGTACTTC

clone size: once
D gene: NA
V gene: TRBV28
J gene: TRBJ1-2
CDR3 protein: CASRTGGGGYTF
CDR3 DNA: TGTGCCAGCAGAACCGGGGGAGGTGGCTACACCTTC

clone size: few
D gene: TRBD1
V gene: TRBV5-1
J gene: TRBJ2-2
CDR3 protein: CASTNRPPTGTGNTGELFF
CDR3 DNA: TGCGCCAGCACTAATCGCCCACCAACCGGGACAGGTAACACCGGGGAGCTGTTTTTT

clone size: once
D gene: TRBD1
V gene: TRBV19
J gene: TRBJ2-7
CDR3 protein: CASSWDRGYEQYF
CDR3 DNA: TGTGCCAGTAGTTGGGACAGGGGGTACGAGCAGTACTTC

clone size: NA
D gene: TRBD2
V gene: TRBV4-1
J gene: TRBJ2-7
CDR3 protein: CASSQDSGGASYEQYF
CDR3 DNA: TGCGCCAGCAGCCAAGATTCCGGGGGGGCCTCCTACGAGCAGTACTTC

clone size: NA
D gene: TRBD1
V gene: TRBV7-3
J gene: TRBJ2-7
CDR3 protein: CASSQTGFSLREQYF
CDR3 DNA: TGTGCCAGCAGCCAGACAGGGTTTTCCCTCAGGGAGCAGTACTTC

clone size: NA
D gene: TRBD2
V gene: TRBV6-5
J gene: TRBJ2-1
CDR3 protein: CAAATRGGEQFF
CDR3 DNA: TGTGCCGCGGCCACCCGCGGGGGTGAGCAGTTCTTC

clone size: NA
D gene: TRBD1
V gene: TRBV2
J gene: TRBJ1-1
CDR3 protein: CASSFGQGTEAFF
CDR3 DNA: TGTGCCAGCAGTTTCGGACAGGGCACTGAAGCTTTCTTT

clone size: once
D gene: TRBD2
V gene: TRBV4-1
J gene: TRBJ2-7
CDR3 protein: CASSQEMTSGGSEQYF
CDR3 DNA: TGCGCCAGCAGCCAAGAAATGACTAGCGGGGGGAGCGAGCAGTACTTC

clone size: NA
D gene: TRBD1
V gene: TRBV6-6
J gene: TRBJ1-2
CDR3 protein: CASSGRDREVNGYTF
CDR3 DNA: TGTGCCAGCAGCGGCCGGGACAGGGAAGTCAATGGCTACACCTTC

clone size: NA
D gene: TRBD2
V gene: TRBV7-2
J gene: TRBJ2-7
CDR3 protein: CASSLAPGGGNEQYF
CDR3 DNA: TGTGCCAGCAGCTTAGCGCCGGGAGGTGGGAACGAGCAGTACTTC

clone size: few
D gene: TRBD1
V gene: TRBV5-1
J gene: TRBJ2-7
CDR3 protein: CASSLDRGPYEQYF
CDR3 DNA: TGCGCCAGCAGCTTGGACAGGGGTCCTTACGAGCAGTACTTC

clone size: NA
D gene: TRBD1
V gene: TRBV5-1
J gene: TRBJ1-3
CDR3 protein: CASSLEGAGNAIYF
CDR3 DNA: TGCGCCAGCAGCTTAGAGGGGGCTGGAAACGCCATATATTTT

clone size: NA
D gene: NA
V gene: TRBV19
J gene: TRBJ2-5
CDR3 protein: CASSIARGETQYF
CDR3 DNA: TGTGCCAGTAGTATAGCCAGGGGAGAGACCCAGTACTTC

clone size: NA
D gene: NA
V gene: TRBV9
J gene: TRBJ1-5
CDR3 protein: CASSVGGENQPQHF
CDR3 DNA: TGTGCCAGCAGCGTAGGCGGAGAAAATCAGCCCCAGCATTTT